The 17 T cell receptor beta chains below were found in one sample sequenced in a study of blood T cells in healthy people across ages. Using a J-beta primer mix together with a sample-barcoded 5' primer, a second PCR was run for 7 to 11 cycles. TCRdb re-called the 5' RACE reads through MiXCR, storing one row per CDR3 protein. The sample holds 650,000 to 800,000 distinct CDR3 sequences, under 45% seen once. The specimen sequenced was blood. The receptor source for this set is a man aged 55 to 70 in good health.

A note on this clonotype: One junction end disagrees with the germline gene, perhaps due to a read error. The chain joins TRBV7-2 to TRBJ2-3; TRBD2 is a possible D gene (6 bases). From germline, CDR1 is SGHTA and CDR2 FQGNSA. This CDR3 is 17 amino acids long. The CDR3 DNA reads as TGTGCCAGCCCCAGGTCGGCGGGGAGCCTAAGCACAGATACACAGTATTTT. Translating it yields CASPRSAGSLSTDTQYF.

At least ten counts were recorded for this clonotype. The CDR3 reads CASSEGSGTGGKNEQFF. The CDR3 DNA follows: TGTGCCAGCAGCGAAGGAAGTGGGACAGGGGGCAAGAATGAGCAGTTCTTC. The genes are TRBV9 and TRBJ2-1; 12 bases map to TRBD1. The CDR3 has 17 amino acids. Germline CDR1 SGDLS, CDR2 YYNGEE. Trimming took 3 bases from V and 7 from J; bases not matched to a gene: 11. Complete variable domain (other parts from reference TRBV9 and TRBJ2-1): DSGVTQTPKHLITATGQRVTLRCSPRSGDLSVYWYQQSLDQGLQFLIQYYNGEERAKGNILERFSAQQFPDLHSELNLSSLELGDSALYFCASSEGSGTGGKNEQFFGPGTRLTVL.

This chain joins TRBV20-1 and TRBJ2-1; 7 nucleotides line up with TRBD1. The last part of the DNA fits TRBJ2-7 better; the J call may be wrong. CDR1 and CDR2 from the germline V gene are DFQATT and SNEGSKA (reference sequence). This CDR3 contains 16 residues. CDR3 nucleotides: TGCAGTGCTAGAGATGTAGAGGGGGCCTCCTACAATGAGCAGTACTTC. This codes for CSARDVEGASYNEQYF.

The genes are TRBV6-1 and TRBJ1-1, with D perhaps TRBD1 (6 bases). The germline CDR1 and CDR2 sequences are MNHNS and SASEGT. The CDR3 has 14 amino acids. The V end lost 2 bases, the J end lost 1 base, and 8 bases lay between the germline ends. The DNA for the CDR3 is TGTGCCAGCAGTGAAAGGGGACAGAACACTGAAGCTTTCTTT. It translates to CASSERGQNTEAFF.

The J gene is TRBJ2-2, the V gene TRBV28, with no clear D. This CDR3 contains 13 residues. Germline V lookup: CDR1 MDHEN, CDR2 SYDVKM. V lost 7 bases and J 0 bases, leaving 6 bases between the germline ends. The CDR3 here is CASIKANTGELFF. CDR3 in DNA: TGTGCCAGCATTAAAGCGAACACCGGGGAGCTGTTTTTT.

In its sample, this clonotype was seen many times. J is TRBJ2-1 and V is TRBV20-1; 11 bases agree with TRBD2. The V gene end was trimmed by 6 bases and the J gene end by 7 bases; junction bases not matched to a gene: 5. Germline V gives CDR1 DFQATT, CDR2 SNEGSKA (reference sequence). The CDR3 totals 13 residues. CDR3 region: CSADSGGDNEQFF. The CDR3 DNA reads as TGCAGTGCGGATAGCGGGGGGGATAATGAGCAGTTCTTC.

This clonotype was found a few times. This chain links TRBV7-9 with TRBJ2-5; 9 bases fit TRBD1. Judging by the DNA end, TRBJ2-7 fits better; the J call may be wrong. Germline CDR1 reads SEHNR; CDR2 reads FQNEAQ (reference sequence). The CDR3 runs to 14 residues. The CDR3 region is CASSVGTGKYEQYF. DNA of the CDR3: TGTGCCAGCAGCGTGGGGACAGGGAAGTACGAGCAGTACTTC.

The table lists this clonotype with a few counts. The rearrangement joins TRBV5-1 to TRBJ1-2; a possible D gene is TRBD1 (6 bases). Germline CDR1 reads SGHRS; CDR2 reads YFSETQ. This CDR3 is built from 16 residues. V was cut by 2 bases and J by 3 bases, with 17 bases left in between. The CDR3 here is CASSFTTRQEDYGYTF. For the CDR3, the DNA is TGCGCCAGCAGCTTCACCACCCGACAGGAGGACTATGGCTACACCTTC.

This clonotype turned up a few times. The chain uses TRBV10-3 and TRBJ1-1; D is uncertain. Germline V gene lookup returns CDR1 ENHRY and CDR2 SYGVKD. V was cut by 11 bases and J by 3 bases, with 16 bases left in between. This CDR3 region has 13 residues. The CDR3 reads CAAWGGWDTEAFF. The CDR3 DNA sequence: TGTGCCGCATGGGGAGGATGGGACACTGAAGCTTTCTTT.

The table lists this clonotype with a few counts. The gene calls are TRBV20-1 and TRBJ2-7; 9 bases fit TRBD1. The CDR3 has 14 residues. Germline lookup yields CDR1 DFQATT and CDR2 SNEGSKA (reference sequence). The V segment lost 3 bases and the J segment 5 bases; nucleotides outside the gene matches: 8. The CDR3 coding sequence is TGCAGTGCTAGCCCCGGGGGACAGGGTAACGAGCAGTACTTC. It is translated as CSASPGGQGNEQYF.

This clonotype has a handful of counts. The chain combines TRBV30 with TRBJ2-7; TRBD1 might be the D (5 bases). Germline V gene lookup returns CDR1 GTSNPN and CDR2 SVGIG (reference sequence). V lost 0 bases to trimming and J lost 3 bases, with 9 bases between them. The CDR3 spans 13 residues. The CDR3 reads CAWSVNQGYEQYF. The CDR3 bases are TGTGCCTGGAGTGTGAACCAGGGCTACGAGCAGTACTTC.

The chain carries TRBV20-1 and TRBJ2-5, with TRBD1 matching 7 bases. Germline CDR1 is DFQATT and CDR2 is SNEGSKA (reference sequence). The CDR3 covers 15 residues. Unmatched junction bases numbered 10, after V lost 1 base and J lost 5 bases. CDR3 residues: CSARGTGSGRETQYF. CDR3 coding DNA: TGCAGTGCTAGAGGGACAGGTTCGGGGCGGGAGACCCAGTACTTC.

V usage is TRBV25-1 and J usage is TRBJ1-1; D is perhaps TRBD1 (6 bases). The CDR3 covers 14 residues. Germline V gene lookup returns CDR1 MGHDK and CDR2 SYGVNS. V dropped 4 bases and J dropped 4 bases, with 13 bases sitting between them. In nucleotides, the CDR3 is TGTGCCAGCAGTGTAGGACAGTTGGGCACTGAAGCTTTCTTT. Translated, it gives CASSVGQLGTEAFF.

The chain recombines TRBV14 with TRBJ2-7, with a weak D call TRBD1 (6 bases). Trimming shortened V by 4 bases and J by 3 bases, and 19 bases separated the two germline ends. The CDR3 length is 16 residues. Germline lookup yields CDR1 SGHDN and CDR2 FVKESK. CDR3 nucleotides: TGTGCCAGCAGCCTAAACGTGGGGGACATTGACTACGAGCAGTACTTC. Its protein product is CASSLNVGDIDYEQYF.

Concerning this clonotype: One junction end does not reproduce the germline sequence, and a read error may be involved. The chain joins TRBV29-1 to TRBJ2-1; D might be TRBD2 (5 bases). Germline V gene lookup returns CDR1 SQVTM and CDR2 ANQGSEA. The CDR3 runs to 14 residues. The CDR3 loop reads CSILSGFSYDEQFF. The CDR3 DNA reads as TGCAGCATTCTGAGCGGATTCTCCTACGATGAGCAGTTCTTC.

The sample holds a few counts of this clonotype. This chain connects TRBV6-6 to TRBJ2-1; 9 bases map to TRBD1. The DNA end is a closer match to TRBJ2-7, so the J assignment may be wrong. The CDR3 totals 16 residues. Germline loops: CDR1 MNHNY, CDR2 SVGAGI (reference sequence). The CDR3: CASSYPDRGRDNEQYF. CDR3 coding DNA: TGTGCCAGCAGTTATCCGGACAGGGGCCGCGACAATGAGCAGTACTTC.

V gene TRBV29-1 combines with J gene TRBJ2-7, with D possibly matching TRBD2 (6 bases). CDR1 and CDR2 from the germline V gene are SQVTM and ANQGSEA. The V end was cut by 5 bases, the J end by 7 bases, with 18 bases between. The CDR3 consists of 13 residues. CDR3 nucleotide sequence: TGCAGCGTTACCGGGACTTACCTTGAGGAGCAGTACTTC. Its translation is CSVTGTYLEEQYF.